One sample yielded the 2 T cell receptor beta chains listed below, sequenced in a study of blood T cells in healthy people across ages. A second PCR, run for about 7 to 11 cycles, used a sample-barcoded 5' primer plus a J-beta primer mix. MiXCR, run by TCRdb on the 5' RACE reads, gives a single entry per CDR3 protein. The table includes roughly 2 million distinct CDR3 sequences, about 50% detected once. Sequenced: blood. The receptors were sampled from a woman aged 40 to 50 in good health.

Here the CDR3 DNA reads TGCAGTGCACGCAAAACGGGGAGACAGGGGGAGCAGTTCTTC. Translated, it gives CSARKTGRQGEQFF. The chain has TRBV20-1 and TRBJ2-1, with 8 bases identical to TRBD1. This CDR3 comprises 14 residues. Germline values: CDR1 DFQATT, CDR2 SNEGSKA (reference sequence). J gave up 10 bases and V 6 bases, and 14 bases lay outside the gene matches.

The J gene is TRBJ2-1, the V gene TRBV15, with unresolved D. Germline V gene lookup returns CDR1 LNHNV and CDR2 YYDKDF (reference sequence). Trimming took 4 bases from V and 7 from J, leaving 20 bases between them. The CDR3 spans 16 residues. The CDR3 DNA is TGTGCCACCAGCACTGTCCCCCAACCTGCGGTGAATGAGCAGTTCTTC. Encoded protein: CATSTVPQPAVNEQFF. Complete variable domain (other parts from reference TRBV15 and TRBJ2-1): DAMVIQNPRYQVTQFGKPVTLSCSQTLNHNVMYWYQQKSSQAPKLLFHYYDKDFNNEADTPDNFQSRRPNTSFCFLDIRSPGLGDTAMYLCATSTVPQPAVNEQFFGPGTRLTVL.